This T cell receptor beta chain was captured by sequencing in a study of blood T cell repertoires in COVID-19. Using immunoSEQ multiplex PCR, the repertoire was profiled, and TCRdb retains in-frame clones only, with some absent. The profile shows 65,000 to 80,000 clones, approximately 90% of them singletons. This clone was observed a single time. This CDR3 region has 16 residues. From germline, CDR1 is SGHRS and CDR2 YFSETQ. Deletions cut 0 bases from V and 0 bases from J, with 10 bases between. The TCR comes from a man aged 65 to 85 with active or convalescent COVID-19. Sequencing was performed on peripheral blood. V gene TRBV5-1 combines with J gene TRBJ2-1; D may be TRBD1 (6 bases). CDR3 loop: CASSLGGQSSYNEQFF. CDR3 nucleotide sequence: TGCGCCAGCAGCTTGGGGGGGCAGAGCTCCTACAATGAGCAGTTCTTC.